This entry describes one TCR beta chain. Its target is not known. This sample was included in a study of Ad26.COV2.S vaccination and SARS-CoV-2 variants. Study-level results: Estimates derived from TCR breadth and depth analyses may have underestimated total T cell responses.

TCRdb's copy holds only in-frame clones and misses some; the assay was immunoSEQ multiplex PCR. Of some 480,000 clones in the sample, roughly 89% were seen once. This CDR3 has 16 residues. Between the trimmed V and J ends, which lost 0 bases and 4 bases, there was a span of 13 bases. Germline lookup yields CDR1 SGDLS and CDR2 YYNGEE. As for treatment: roughly 19 received Ad26.COV2.S at low or high dose, single or two shots; about five received placebo; per-sample allocation not given. Each sample was drawn 63 days after the first injection (of vaccine or placebo). V gene TRBV9 combines with J gene TRBJ2-2, with TRBD1 as a possible D gene (6 bases). Sequencing was performed on peripheral blood, taken in a trial of Ad26.COV2.S vaccine versus placebo. The sequence was obtained from a person aged 18-65 years who received the Ad26.COV2.S COVID-19 vaccine or a placebo. The CDR3 sequence is CASSVENRAITGELFF. The CDR3 DNA is TGTGCCAGCAGCGTAGAAAACAGGGCGATCACCGGGGAGCTGTTTTTT.